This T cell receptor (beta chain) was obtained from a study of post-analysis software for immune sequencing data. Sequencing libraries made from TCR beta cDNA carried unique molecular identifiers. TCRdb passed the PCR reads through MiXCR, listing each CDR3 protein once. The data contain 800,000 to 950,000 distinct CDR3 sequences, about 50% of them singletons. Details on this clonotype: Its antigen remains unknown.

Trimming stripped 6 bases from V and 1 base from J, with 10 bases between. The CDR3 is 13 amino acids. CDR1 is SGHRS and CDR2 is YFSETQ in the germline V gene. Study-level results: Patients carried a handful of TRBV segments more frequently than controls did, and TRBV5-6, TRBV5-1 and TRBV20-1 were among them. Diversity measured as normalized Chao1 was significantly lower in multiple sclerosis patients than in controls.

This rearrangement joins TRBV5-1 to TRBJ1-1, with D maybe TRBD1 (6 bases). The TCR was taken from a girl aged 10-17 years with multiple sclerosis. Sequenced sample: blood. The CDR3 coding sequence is TGCGCCAGCACCCCGACAGGGAACACTGAAGCTTTCTTT. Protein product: CASTPTGNTEAFF.